These 21 T cell receptor beta chains were all obtained from the same sample, sequenced in a study of blood T cell repertoires in COVID-19. Repertoires were generated with immunoSEQ multiplex PCR, while TCRdb's copy carries only in-frame clones and drops some. The table includes some 33,000 clones, around 85% detected once. The sample consisted of peripheral blood. Source of these receptors: a human donor in a cohort sampled during active COVID-19.

The chain joins TRBV2 to TRBJ1-4; D is unresolved. This CDR3 has 12 amino acids. The V and J ends lost 6 bases and 6 bases respectively, with 8 bases between them. From germline, CDR1 is SNHLY and CDR2 FYNNEI. The chain's CDR3 is CASSDTDEKLFF. CDR3 coding DNA: TGTGCCAGCAGCGATACGGATGAAAAACTGTTTTTT.

As concerns this clone: A read error may produce the germline difference seen at one junction end. This CDR3 is CASSFGLPGDDEQYF. CDR3 bases: TGTGCTAGCAGCTTTGGGCTGCCTGGTGACGACGAGCAGTACTTC. V usage is TRBV7-7 and J usage is TRBJ2-7; D not resolved. Germline V gene data show CDR1 as SSHAT and CDR2 as FNYEAQ (reference sequence). CDR3 size: 15 residues.

The chain recombines TRBV30 with TRBJ2-5; TRBD1 is a possible D gene (7 bases). Germline V gene sequence: CDR1 GTSNPN, CDR2 SVGIG (reference sequence). This CDR3 comprises 14 residues. CDR3 in DNA: TGTGCAGGGGGCGACCTAGCGAAGAGGGAGACCCAGTACTTC. Protein product: CAGGDLAKRETQYF.

The V gene is TRBV30, the J gene TRBJ1-5; 8 bases line up with TRBD1. The V and J ends lost 3 bases and 6 bases, in that order; junction bases with no gene match: 4. This CDR3 region has 13 residues. Germline-derived CDR1 and CDR2 are GTSNPN and SVGIG (reference sequence). Written as DNA, the CDR3 is TGTGCCTGGAGCCCAACAGGGGGTCAGCCCCAGCATTTT. This sequence encodes CAWSPTGGQPQHF.

The chain has TRBV29-1 and TRBJ2-1; D uncertain. V lost 3 bases to trimming and J lost 0 bases, with 9 bases between them. Germline CDR1 SQVTM, CDR2 ANQGSEA. The CDR3 loop spans 14 amino acids. The CDR3 bases are TGCAGCGTTGACCGGAGTAGCTCCTACAATGAGCAGTTCTTC. Amino acids: CSVDRSSSYNEQFF.

The CDR3 spells CASSLRTDSNQPQHF. DNA for the CDR3: TGTGCCAGTAGTCTCCGGACAGATAGCAATCAGCCCCAGCATTTT. The chain carries TRBV19 and TRBJ1-5; D perhaps matches TRBD1 (6 bases). Looked up from germline, CDR1 is LNHDA and CDR2 is SQIVND (reference sequence). Trimming shortened V by 5 bases and J by 0 bases, and 11 bases separated the two germline ends. The CDR3 has 15 residues.

The chain combines TRBV10-3 with TRBJ1-5, with 9 bases identical to TRBD1. Trimming at V came to 4 bases and at J to 6 bases, leaving 7 bases not matched to a gene. The length of the CDR3 is 15 residues. CDR1 and CDR2 (germline): ENHRY, SYGVKD. The CDR3 region has the DNA TGTGCCATCAGTGGGGGACAGGGAGTTGGTCAGCCCCAGCATTTT. Its protein is CAISGGQGVGQPQHF.

This clone was counted a single time. This rearrangement joins TRBV7-6 to TRBJ2-1, with 13 nucleotides matching TRBD2. CDR1 is SGHVS and CDR2 is FNYEAQ in the germline V gene. The CDR3 runs 16 residues. V lost 5 bases to trimming and J lost 7 bases; unmatched junction nucleotides: 8. The DNA for the CDR3 is TGTGCCAGCAGCCCTGGACTAGCGGGAGTAAATAATGAGCAGTTCTTC. It encodes CASSPGLAGVNNEQFF.

The genes are TRBV9 and TRBJ2-2, with D uncertain. Germline V CDR1 and CDR2: SGDLS, YYNGEE. V lost 0 bases and J 2 bases, leaving 8 bases between the germline ends. This CDR3 is 15 amino acids long. The CDR3 protein is CASSVDGRNTGELFF. CDR3 nucleotides: TGTGCCAGCAGCGTAGATGGGCGTAACACCGGGGAGCTGTTTTTT.

This CDR3 is CASSEAYGDRDSPLHF. The CDR3 DNA reads as TGTGCCAGCAGTGAAGCGTATGGGGACAGAGACTCACCCCTCCACTTT. The rearrangement joins TRBV6-1 to TRBJ1-6; 7 nucleotides align to TRBD1. The trim removed 0 bases at V and 10 bases at J, leaving 9 bases unmatched. Germline V CDR1 and CDR2: MNHNS, SASEGT. This CDR3 contains 16 residues.

This chain connects TRBV18 to TRBJ2-7; tentatively, D is TRBD1 (6 bases). V shed 3 bases and J shed 6 bases, with 9 bases lying between them. The V gene's germline CDR1 is KGHSH and CDR2 LQKENI. CDR3 length: 12 residues. Here the CDR3 DNA reads TGTGCCAGCTCACCCCAAGGGGGCGAGCAGTACTTC. Translated: CASSPQGGEQYF.

The chain carries TRBV6-2 or TRBV6-3 and TRBJ2-3; TRBD1 is a possible D gene (5 bases). The CDR3 loop spans 15 amino acids. V lost 4 bases and J lost 0, with 11 bases in between. Germline CDR1 reads MNHEY; CDR2 reads SVGEGT. The chain's CDR3 is CASSLLGDSTDTQYF. The CDR3 region has the DNA TGTGCCAGCAGTTTGTTAGGGGATAGCACAGATACGCAGTATTTT.

The rearrangement joins TRBV2 to TRBJ2-1; TRBD2 matches 9 bases. V was pared by 4 bases and J by 8 bases, with 6 bases of the junction left unmatched. CDR1 is SNHLY, CDR2 FYNNEI, per germline. The CDR3 has 14 amino acids. CDR3: CASSGLADADEQFF. CDR3 DNA: TGTGCCAGCAGTGGACTAGCGGACGCAGATGAGCAGTTCTTC. The variable domain in full, completed from reference TRBV2 and TRBJ2-1, reads EPEVTQTPSHQVTQMGQEVILRCVPISNHLYFYWYRQILGQKVEFLVSFYNNEISEKSEIFDDQFSVERPDGSNFTLKIRSTKLEDSAMYFCASSGLADADEQFFGPGTRLTVL.

This chain connects TRBV6-5 to TRBJ2-7; D not certain. The CDR3 extends over 12 amino acids. V lost 5 bases and J lost 2, with 7 bases in between. Germline V lookup: CDR1 MNHEY, CDR2 SVGAGI. The CDR3 sequence: CASSRGTYEQYF. The CDR3 nucleotides are TGTGCCAGCAGTCGCGGAACCTACGAGCAGTACTTC.

The CDR3 spells CAWNQGLGDQPQHF. In DNA, the CDR3 is TGTGCCTGGAATCAGGGGTTAGGGGACCAGCCCCAGCATTTT. The V call is TRBV30, the J call TRBJ1-5, with D perhaps TRBD1 (6 bases). Germline loops: CDR1 GTSNPN, CDR2 SVGIG (reference sequence). The CDR3 is 14 residues long. With 4 bases removed from V and 7 bases from J, the gap between germline ends came to 17 bases.

The chain combines TRBV24-1 with TRBJ1-5, with D maybe TRBD1 (5 bases). Germline V gene sequence: CDR1 KGHDR, CDR2 SFDVKD. V lost 5 bases and J 1 base, leaving 11 bases between the germline ends. This CDR3 spans 15 amino acids. For the CDR3, the DNA is TGTGCCACCAGTGCCGTGGGGGGGAGCAATCAGCCCCAGCATTTT. This sequence encodes CATSAVGGSNQPQHF.

The chain is built from TRBV30 and TRBJ1-1; possible D gene TRBD1, 6 bases. Between the trimmed V and J ends, which lost 0 bases and 7 bases, there was a span of 12 bases. Germline CDR1 reads GTSNPN; CDR2 reads SVGIG (reference sequence). CDR3 length: 13 amino acids. The CDR3: CAWSVDRSVEAFF. Written as DNA, the CDR3 is TGTGCCTGGAGTGTTGACAGGTCCGTTGAAGCTTTCTTT.

The chain has TRBV1 and TRBJ1-1; TRBD1 is taken as the D call from the table, unchecked against the DNA. TRBV1 is reported as a pseudogene. The CDR3 is 15 residues long. The CDR3 nucleotides are TGCACCAGCAGCCAAGTTGGGACAGGGGGGACTGAAGCTTTCTTT. Its protein product is CTSSQVGTGGTEAFF.

The gene calls are TRBV5-1 and TRBJ2-7, with D maybe TRBD1 (6 bases). V lost 0 bases and J 1 base, leaving 11 bases between the germline ends. The CDR3 is 15 amino acids. Germline V gene sequence: CDR1 SGHRS, CDR2 YFSETQ. CDR3 DNA sequence: TGCGCCAGCAGCTTGGATGCAGGGGAATCCTACGAGCAGTACTTC. It codes for CASSLDAGESYEQYF. The variable domain in full, completed from reference TRBV5-1 and TRBJ2-7, reads KAGVTQTPRYLIKTRGQQVTLSCSPISGHRSVSWYQQTPGQGLQFLFEYFSETQRNKGNFPGRFSGRQFSNSRSEMNVSTLELGDSALYLCASSLDAGESYEQYFGPGTRLTVT.

CDR3 residues: CASSLAEQGFFEQYF. The DNA for the CDR3 is TGCGCCAGCAGCTTGGCGGAACAGGGGTTCTTCGAGCAGTACTTC. This chain connects TRBV5-1 to TRBJ2-7, with 7 bases identical to TRBD1. V dropped 0 bases and J dropped 6; count of bases not matched to a gene: 9. Germline V gene lookup returns CDR1 SGHRS and CDR2 YFSETQ. The CDR3 loop spans 15 amino acids. The full variable domain, with the rest looked up from reference TRBV5-1 and TRBJ2-7, is KAGVTQTPRYLIKTRGQQVTLSCSPISGHRSVSWYQQTPGQGLQFLFEYFSETQRNKGNFPGRFSGRQFSNSRSEMNVSTLELGDSALYLCASSLAEQGFFEQYFGPGTRLTVT.

This clone was recorded only once. The J gene is TRBJ2-3, the V gene TRBV25-1, with D perhaps TRBD1 (6 bases). This CDR3 spans 16 amino acids. Germline V gene data show CDR1 as MGHDK and CDR2 as SYGVNS. The V gene lost 8 bases and the J gene lost 0 bases, with 18 bases spanning the gap. The chain's CDR3 is CASRPSLGASTDTQYF. The CDR3 DNA reads TGTGCCAGCCGCCCGAGCCTGGGGGCAAGCACAGATACGCAGTATTTT.